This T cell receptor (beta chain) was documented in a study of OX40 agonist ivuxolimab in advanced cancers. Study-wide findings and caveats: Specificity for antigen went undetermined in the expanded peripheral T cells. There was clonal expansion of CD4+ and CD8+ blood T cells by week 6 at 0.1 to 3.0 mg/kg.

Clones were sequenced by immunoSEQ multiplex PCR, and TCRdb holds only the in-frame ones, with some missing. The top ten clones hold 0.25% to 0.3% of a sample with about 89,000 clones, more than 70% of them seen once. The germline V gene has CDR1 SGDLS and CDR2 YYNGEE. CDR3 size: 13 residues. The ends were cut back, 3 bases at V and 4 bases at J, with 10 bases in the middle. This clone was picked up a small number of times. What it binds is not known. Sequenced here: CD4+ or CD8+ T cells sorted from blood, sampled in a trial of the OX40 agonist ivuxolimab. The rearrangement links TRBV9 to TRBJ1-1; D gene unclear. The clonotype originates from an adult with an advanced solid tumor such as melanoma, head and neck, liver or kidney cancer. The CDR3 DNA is TGTGCCAGCAGCGAACTGGACGGCACTGAAGCTTTCTTT. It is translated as CASSELDGTEAFF.